Following are 21 T cell receptor beta chains from one sample sequenced in a study of human T cells and chemical hapten exposure. Time point defined: pre-sensitization, week 0. Treatment here: therapeutic diphenylcyclopropenone sensitization with weekly scalp DPC. TCRdb passed the RACE reads through MiXCR, listing each CDR3 protein once. The data show 350,000 to 450,000 distinct CDR3 sequences, with 5.1% seen just once and about 2.5% held by the top ten. The sample in question was whole blood, obtained in connection with sensitization to the hapten diphenylcyclopropenone (DPC). The source is a woman aged 45-65 years with alopecia areata. Some clones in this sample may be carry-over from other donors' samples.

The chain couples TRBV2 to TRBJ2-4; weak D call: TRBD2 (5 bases). V dropped 4 bases and J dropped 2 bases, with 9 bases sitting between them. The CDR3 is made up of 14 amino acids. CDR1 and CDR2 (germline): SNHLY, FYNNEI. CDR3 sequence (DNA): TGTGCCAGCAGTGTTAGAGGGTCCAAAAACATTCAGTACTTC. Translating it yields CASSVRGSKNIQYF.

This clonotype was detected only a few times. The chain combines TRBV30 with TRBJ2-1, with D perhaps matching TRBD2 (5 bases). Germline V gives CDR1 GTSNPN, CDR2 SVGIG (reference sequence). The CDR3 runs 13 residues. V dropped 4 bases and J dropped 8 bases, with 15 bases sitting between them. CDR3 in DNA: TGTGCCTGGACCCAGCGGTCTTCGGATGAGCAGTTCTTC. Translating it yields CAWTQRSSDEQFF.

The rearrangement uses TRBV6-2 or TRBV6-3 and TRBJ2-3; D is unclear. The CDR3 consists of 14 residues. The V end was cut by 1 base, the J end by 3 bases, with 8 bases between. Germline V gene sequence: CDR1 MNHEY, CDR2 SVGEGT. CDR3: CASSYWGATDTQYF. CDR3 sequence (DNA): TGTGCCAGCAGTTACTGGGGTGCGACAGATACGCAGTATTTT.

This clonotype was seen repeatedly, ten times or more. V usage is TRBV7-6 and J usage is TRBJ2-7; possibly TRBD1 for D (5 bases). The CDR3 is 15 amino acids. The germline V gene has CDR1 SGHVS and CDR2 FNYEAQ. Trimming took off 0 bases at V and 2 bases at J, with 11 bases between the two ends. DNA of the CDR3: TGTGCCAGCAGCTTAGCGCAGGGTTCCGCCTACGAGCAGTACTTC. Amino acid sequence: CASSLAQGSAYEQYF.

This clonotype was seen a few times. The chain employs TRBV29-1 and TRBJ1-2; maybe TRBD1 (5 bases). Germline CDR1 reads SQVTM; CDR2 reads ANQGSEA. V shed 6 bases and J shed 4 bases, with 18 bases lying between them. The CDR3 is made up of 14 amino acids. The CDR3: CSVRDGRLSYGYTF. CDR3 nucleotide sequence: TGCAGCGTCCGGGACGGGAGACTCTCCTATGGCTACACCTTC.

The rearrangement uses TRBV5-1 and TRBJ1-4; D is unclear. Germline assignment: CDR1 SGHRS and CDR2 YFSETQ. The V end was cut by 4 bases, the J end by 5 bases, with 12 bases between. The CDR3 spans 14 residues. In nucleotides, the CDR3 is TGCGCCAGCAGCGCGGGTCATCAGAATGAAAAACTGTTTTTT. It encodes CASSAGHQNEKLFF.

This clonotype is a singleton in its sample. This chain joins TRBV20-1 and TRBJ1-2; D is unresolved. V shed 0 bases and J shed 8 bases, with 16 bases lying between them. The germline V gene encodes CDR1 DFQATT and CDR2 SNEGSKA (reference sequence). The CDR3 sequence is 14 residues long. CDR3 amino acids: CSARDWAEEEGYTF. CDR3 DNA: TGCAGTGCTAGAGATTGGGCAGAGGAGGAAGGCTACACCTTC.

This clonotype was detected many times. V is TRBV10-3 and J is TRBJ2-2; no definite D call. Deletions cut 6 bases from V and 6 bases from J, with 14 bases between. Germline CDR1 ENHRY, CDR2 SYGVKD. The CDR3 totals 14 residues. This chain's CDR3 is CAIRESSLPGELFF. The DNA for the CDR3 is TGTGCCATCAGGGAGAGCAGCCTGCCCGGGGAGCTGTTTTTT.

This chain links TRBV3-1 with TRBJ2-1, with D tentatively TRBD2 (5 bases). CDR3 length equals 16 residues. The V end was cut by 0 bases, the J end by 5 bases, with 14 bases between. Germline CDR1 LGHDT, CDR2 YNNKEL (reference sequence). In nucleotides, the CDR3 is TGTGCCAGCAGCCAAGAAAGAGGGATTCGTGACAATGAGCAGTTCTTC. As protein: CASSQERGIRDNEQFF.

As concerns this clonotype: A much larger clone lies one base from this, so it may be a read error. The J gene is TRBJ2-3, the V gene TRBV20-1; D could derive from TRBD1 or TRBD2 (5 bases each). Germline loops: CDR1 DFQATT, CDR2 SNEGSKA (reference sequence). The CDR3 is 15 residues long. Trimming shortened V by 5 bases and J by 5 bases, and 20 bases separated the two germline ends. Written as DNA, the CDR3 is TGCAGTGCTCGAGTACCGGGACGGGGCATAGATACGCAGTATTTT. Amino acid sequence: CSARVPGRGIDTQYF.

This clonotype was picked up many times. The J gene is TRBJ2-1, the V gene TRBV28, with D possibly being TRBD2 (6 bases). Between the trimmed V and J ends, which lost 4 bases and 0 bases, there was a span of 13 bases. Germline lookup yields CDR1 MDHEN and CDR2 SYDVKM. CDR3 length: 16 residues. This CDR3 is CASSSYSGHSYNEQFF. CDR3 coding DNA: TGTGCCAGCAGTTCTTATAGCGGTCACTCCTACAATGAGCAGTTCTTC. Together with reference TRBV28 and TRBJ2-1, the CDR3 gives the full variable domain: DVKVTQSSRYLVKRTGEKVFLECVQDMDHENMFWYRQDPGLGLRLIYFSYDVKMKEKGDIPEGYSVSREKKERFSLILESASTNQTSMYLCASSSYSGHSYNEQFFGPGTRLTVL.

This clonotype was detected a few times. This chain joins TRBV20-1 and TRBJ1-2; 10 bases are shared with TRBD1. CDR1 is DFQATT, CDR2 SNEGSKA, per germline (reference sequence). Losses at the gene ends were 3 bases for V and 0 bases for J; bases not matched to a gene: 4. This CDR3 has 15 residues. As DNA, the CDR3 is TGCAGTGCTAGGCCGGGACAGGGGACTAACTATGGCTACACCTTC. Its translation is CSARPGQGTNYGYTF.

This clonotype was seen a handful of times. The chain uses TRBV6-2 or TRBV6-3 and TRBJ1-2; TRBD1 matches 9 bases. J was trimmed by 6 bases and V by 4 bases; bases with no gene match: 9. The CDR3 is 15 residues long. Per the germline V gene, CDR1 is MNHEY and CDR2 is SVGEGT. The CDR3, as DNA: TGTGCCAGCAGTTCTCGGGACAGGGAAGGACATGGCTACACCTTC. Translation: CASSSRDREGHGYTF.

In its sample, this clonotype was seen a few times. The CDR3 reads CASPRGRAFF. The CDR3 nucleotides read TGTGCCAGCCCTAGGGGGAGAGCTTTCTTT. The rearrangement links TRBV21-1 to TRBJ1-1. TRBV21-1 is a pseudogene. The CDR3 sequence is 10 residues long.

The chain couples TRBV20-1 to TRBJ1-1; TRBD1 might be the D (6 bases). CDR3 size: 14 residues. CDR1 DFQATT and CDR2 SNEGSKA come from the germline V gene (reference sequence). Trimming cost V 5 bases and J 1 base, with 14 bases left between them. Here the CDR3 reads CSAGGSTKNTEAFF. CDR3 DNA: TGCAGTGCTGGGGGCAGTACAAAGAACACTGAAGCTTTCTTT.

Only a few counts were recorded for this clonotype. This chain links TRBV9 with TRBJ2-1; 7 nucleotides match TRBD1. Germline V gives CDR1 SGDLS, CDR2 YYNGEE. The CDR3 sequence is 14 residues long. Trimming cost V 3 bases and J 3 bases; bases outside gene matches: 3. As DNA, the CDR3 is TGTGCCAGCAGCGCTGACAGGGACTACAATGAGCAGTTCTTC. As protein: CASSADRDYNEQFF.

The sample holds a few counts of this clonotype. The rearrangement uses TRBV18 and TRBJ1-2; 8 positions agree with TRBD1. This CDR3 region has 14 residues. Germline loops: CDR1 KGHSH, CDR2 LQKENI. Germline trimming cut 0 bases from V and 8 bases from J; bases unmatched to any gene: 5. The CDR3 sequence: CASSPPGQAGGYTF. CDR3 coding DNA: TGTGCCAGCTCACCACCGGGACAGGCCGGAGGCTACACCTTC.

This clonotype was detected only a few times. CDR3 protein: CASSRGQGSHVSYEQYF. The CDR3 DNA reads as TGTGCCAGCAGCCGCGGACAGGGAAGCCACGTCTCCTACGAGCAGTACTTC. The chain joins TRBV6-5 to TRBJ2-7; 8 nucleotides line up with TRBD1. V lost 6 bases, J lost 0 bases, and 13 bases stayed unmatched. Germline CDR1 and CDR2: MNHEY and SVGAGI. This CDR3 has 17 residues.

This clonotype has at least ten counts. The V and J genes are TRBV30 and TRBJ1-2; TRBD1 matches 8 bases. Looked up from germline, CDR1 is GTSNPN and CDR2 is SVGIG (reference sequence). The CDR3 has 13 residues. V lost 1 base and J lost 3; bases outside the gene matches: 1. The CDR3, as DNA: TGTGCCTGGAGTGCGGACAGGGACTATGGCTACACCTTC. Translating it yields CAWSADRDYGYTF. Looking up the rest from reference TRBV30 and TRBJ1-2 gives the full variable domain: SQTIHQWPATLVQPVGSPLSLECTVEGTSNPNLYWYRQAAGRGLQLLFYSVGIGQISSEVPQNLSASRPQDRQFILSSKKLLLSDSGFYLCAWSADRDYGYTFGSGTRLTVV.

The sample holds many counts of this clonotype. The chain joins TRBV11-2 to TRBJ2-1; weak D call: TRBD2 (5 bases). The V end was cut by 2 bases, the J end by 2 bases, with 13 bases between. Germline CDR1 reads SGHAT; CDR2 reads FQNNGV. CDR3 length: 16 amino acids. CDR3 sequence reads: CASSLFEDSAYNEQFF. CDR3 in DNA: TGTGCCAGCAGCTTATTCGAGGACTCTGCCTACAATGAGCAGTTCTTC. The full variable domain, with the rest looked up from reference TRBV11-2 and TRBJ2-1, is EAGVAQSPRYKIIEKRQSVAFWCNPISGHATLYWYQQILGQGPKLLIQFQNNGVVDDSQLPKDRFSAERLKGVDSTLKIQPAKLEDSAVYLCASSLFEDSAYNEQFFGPGTRLTVL.

This clonotype was found a few times. J is TRBJ2-7 and V is TRBV28, with D unclear. This CDR3 has 12 residues. In germline, CDR1 is MDHEN, CDR2 SYDVKM. With 6 bases removed from V and 0 bases from J, the gap between germline ends came to 6 bases. In DNA form, the CDR3 reads TGTGCCAGCAGCGGGCGCTCCTACGAGCAGTACTTC. Translation gives CASSGRSYEQYF. The full variable domain, in which reference TRBV28 and TRBJ2-7 provide the parts outside the CDR3, is DVKVTQSSRYLVKRTGEKVFLECVQDMDHENMFWYRQDPGLGLRLIYFSYDVKMKEKGDIPEGYSVSREKKERFSLILESASTNQTSMYLCASSGRSYEQYFGPGTRLTVT.